The 23 T cell receptor beta chains below come from one sample, sequenced in a study of T-cell memory formation after mild COVID-19. Each CDR3 protein is one row after TCRdb ran MiXCR on the 5' RACE reads. In the table there are over 120,000 distinct CDR3 sequences, 6% to 7% of which are singletons. The sequencing input was PBMCs or a T cell subset sorted from them (not recorded which). The receptors originated from an adult woman who had mild COVID-19 (a few samples of this study predate the infection). Cell type and time point are not known.

This clonotype was picked up many times. The CDR3 sequence: CASSPDHYEQYF. Here the CDR3 DNA reads TGTGCCAGCAGCCCTGACCACTACGAGCAGTACTTC. This chain connects TRBV7-9 to TRBJ2-7; D not certain. CDR3 size: 12 residues. V dropped 5 bases and J dropped 3 bases, with 8 bases sitting between them. Per germline, CDR1 SEHNR and CDR2 FQNEAQ (reference sequence).

The chain carries TRBV10-3 and TRBJ1-2, with TRBD1 matching 9 bases. The CDR3 has 14 residues. Germline CDR1 is ENHRY and CDR2 is SYGVKD. V lost 7 bases to trimming and J lost 1 base; unmatched junction nucleotides: 4. The CDR3 DNA sequence: TGTGCCATCACTCCGGACAGGGGTAACTATGGCTACACCTTC. It translates to CAITPDRGNYGYTF.

This clonotype was seen many times. CDR3 sequence reads: CSVEDWRIQETQYF. The CDR3 DNA is TGCAGCGTTGAAGATTGGCGGATCCAAGAGACCCAGTACTTC. This sequence joins TRBV29-1 and TRBJ2-5; D remains unclear. The CDR3 contains 14 residues. From germline, CDR1 is SQVTM and CDR2 ANQGSEA. Trimming removed 0 bases at V and 1 base at J, with 9 bases between.

This clonotype appeared many times. The gene calls are TRBV12-3 or TRBV12-4 and TRBJ1-1; 7 nucleotides match TRBD1. CDR3 length: 14 residues. V trimming: 6 bases; J trimming: 1 base; junction bases outside the gene matches: 5. CDR3 in amino acids: CASRAGTANTEAFF. CDR3 DNA sequence: TGTGCCAGCAGAGCCGGGACAGCGAACACTGAAGCTTTCTTT.

This clonotype was counted only a few times. This chain links TRBV18 with TRBJ1-4; D gene unclear. The germline V gene has CDR1 KGHSH and CDR2 LQKENI. The ends were cut back, 3 bases at V and 7 bases at J, with 12 bases in the middle. The CDR3 sequence is 14 residues long. CDR3: CASSPVLGGEKLFF. The CDR3 DNA follows: TGTGCCAGCTCACCCGTCTTGGGAGGTGAAAAACTGTTTTTT.

This clonotype was observed a handful of times. This chain joins TRBV9 and TRBJ2-6; TRBD1 matches at 10 bases. The CDR3 is 18 amino acids. Germline CDR1 is SGDLS and CDR2 is YYNGEE. The junction had 7 bases not matched to a gene; V was cut back by 4 bases and J by 0 bases. CDR3 in DNA: TGTGCCAGCAGCCTCGGACAGGGGGTTCCCTCTGGGGCCAACGTCCTGACTTTC. Amino acids: CASSLGQGVPSGANVLTF. The full variable domain, its missing parts supplied by reference TRBV9 and TRBJ2-6, is DSGVTQTPKHLITATGQRVTLRCSPRSGDLSVYWYQQSLDQGLQFLIQYYNGEERAKGNILERFSAQQFPDLHSELNLSSLELGDSALYFCASSLGQGVPSGANVLTFGAGSRLTVL.

This clonotype was recorded many times. The V gene is TRBV18, the J gene TRBJ2-5; 7 bases match TRBD2. The CDR3 covers 16 residues. In germline, CDR1 is KGHSH, CDR2 LQKENI. Unmatched junction bases numbered 7, after V lost 3 bases and J lost 0 bases. CDR3 nucleotides: TGTGCCAGCTCACCGGGCTTACTAGCGAACCAAGAGACCCAGTACTTC. It codes for CASSPGLLANQETQYF.

The chain has TRBV30 and TRBJ1-1, with no clear D. V was pared by 7 bases and J by 3 bases, with 12 bases between. Per germline, CDR1 GTSNPN and CDR2 SVGIG (reference sequence). CDR3 length: 12 amino acids. The CDR3 region is CASGGLDTEAFF. Here the CDR3 DNA reads TGTGCCTCAGGTGGGTTGGACACTGAAGCTTTCTTT.

V is TRBV7-2 and J is TRBJ2-1, with 11 bases fitting TRBD2. CDR3 length: 14 amino acids. The germline V gene encodes CDR1 SGHTA and CDR2 FQGNSA. The J segment lost 9 bases and the V segment lost 5 bases, leaving 6 bases of the junction unmatched. This chain's CDR3 is CASSLLLAGVEQFF. The DNA of the CDR3 is TGTGCCAGCAGCCTGCTACTAGCGGGAGTTGAGCAGTTCTTC.

At least ten counts were recorded for this clonotype. The J gene is TRBJ2-1, the V gene TRBV12-3 or TRBV12-4; 11 bases line up with TRBD2. J was trimmed by 9 bases and V by 6 bases; bases with no gene match: 10. The CDR3 loop spans 15 amino acids. In DNA, the CDR3 is TGTGCCAGCAGCCCGACCCTAGCGGGGGGCACTGAGCAGTTCTTC. Protein product: CASSPTLAGGTEQFF.

V usage is TRBV12-3 or TRBV12-4 and J usage is TRBJ2-4; D unclear. V was clipped by 0 bases and J by 6 bases, with 9 bases between them. The CDR3 is made up of 14 amino acids. In DNA, the CDR3 is TGTGCCAGCAGTTTAGCCAGTACTTCAAACATTCAGTACTTC. Translation gives CASSLASTSNIQYF.

The V gene is TRBV3-1, the J gene TRBJ2-2; the D is unclear. V was shortened by 4 bases and J by 5 bases, with 5 bases between the two germline ends. This CDR3 has 12 amino acids. Germline assignment: CDR1 LGHDT and CDR2 YNNKEL (reference sequence). CDR3 sequence reads: CASSPTTGELFF. As DNA, the CDR3 is TGTGCCAGCAGCCCGACGACCGGGGAGCTGTTTTTT.

This clonotype was observed a handful of times. The V call is TRBV27, the J call TRBJ2-5; no clear D gene. Germline assignment: CDR1 MNHEY and CDR2 SMNVEV (reference sequence). The CDR3 is 13 amino acids. Trimming shortened V by 5 bases and J by 0 bases, and 7 bases separated the two germline ends. The CDR3 protein is CASSPLYQETQYF. CDR3 in DNA: TGTGCCAGCAGTCCCCTGTACCAAGAGACCCAGTACTTC.

The sample holds a few counts of this clonotype. The CDR3 sequence: CASRAVRMGLYEQYF. In nucleotides, the CDR3 is TGTGCCAGCAGGGCAGTGCGGATGGGTTTATACGAGCAGTACTTC. The V call is TRBV13, the J call TRBJ2-7; D not resolved. The germline V gene encodes CDR1 PRHDT and CDR2 FYEKMQ (reference sequence). V shed 6 bases and J shed 4 bases, with 19 bases lying between them. The CDR3 extends over 15 amino acids. The variable domain in full, with the rest retrieved from reference TRBV13 and TRBJ2-7, is AAGVIQSPRHLIKEKRETATLKCYPIPRHDTVYWYQQGPGQDPQFLISFYEKMQSDKGSIPDRFSAQQFSDYHSELNMSSLELGDSALYFCASRAVRMGLYEQYFGPGTRLTVT.

In its sample, this clonotype was seen many times. The chain recombines TRBV5-1 with TRBJ2-3, with no clear D. Trimming removed 0 bases from V and 0 bases from J, with 14 bases in between. Germline lookup yields CDR1 SGHRS and CDR2 YFSETQ. CDR3 length: 17 residues. The DNA of the CDR3 is TGCGCCAGCAGCTTGGTGGTAGGGCAACCTAGCACAGATACGCAGTATTTT. It is translated as CASSLVVGQPSTDTQYF.

Notes on this clonotype: One end of the junction is discordant with germline, which a read error may explain. The V call is TRBV7-9, the J call TRBJ2-1, with no clear D. The V gene's germline CDR1 is SEHNR and CDR2 FQNEAQ (reference sequence). This CDR3 spans 15 amino acids. The DNA of the CDR3 is TGTGCCAGCAGCTTAGTCCTGGGCTCCTACACTGAGCAGTTCTTC. Translated: CASSLVLGSYTEQFF.

The genes are TRBV18 and TRBJ1-1, with D perhaps matching TRBD1 (5 bases). The CDR3 contains 18 residues. Trimming removed 0 bases from V and 1 base from J, with 18 bases in between. CDR1 is KGHSH and CDR2 is LQKENI in the germline V gene. CDR3 loop: CASSPPRLAGGTNTEAFF. The CDR3 DNA reads TGTGCCAGCTCACCACCGAGGTTGGCAGGTGGGACGAACACTGAAGCTTTCTTT.

The chain carries TRBV3-1 and TRBJ2-7; 11 nucleotides match TRBD2. Trimming cost V 2 bases and J 9 bases; bases outside gene matches: 6. The CDR3 length is 14 residues. Germline loops: CDR1 LGHDT, CDR2 YNNKEL (reference sequence). CDR3 coding DNA: TGTGCCAGCAGCCAAACTAGCGGGAGCCCTTTGCAGTACTTC. Protein: CASSQTSGSPLQYF.

Only a few counts were recorded for this clonotype. The chain combines TRBV3-1 with TRBJ2-7; D gene ambiguous. Germline CDR1 is LGHDT and CDR2 is YNNKEL (reference sequence). This CDR3 is built from 15 residues. V lost 1 base, J lost 0 bases, and 10 bases lay in between. CDR3 DNA sequence: TGTGCCAGCAGCCAAGTAGCAGTTAGCTCCTACGAGCAGTACTTC. Protein: CASSQVAVSSYEQYF.

Only a few counts were recorded for this clonotype. The chain links TRBV5-8 to TRBJ2-5; no clear D gene. Germline CDR1 and CDR2: SGHTS and YDEGEE. Trimming pared 3 bases from V and 6 bases from J, leaving 6 bases between. The CDR3 runs to 11 residues. For the CDR3, the DNA is TGTGCCAGCAGCTATATGAAGACCCAGTACTTC. This sequence encodes CASSYMKTQYF. The full variable domain, completed using reference TRBV5-8 and TRBJ2-5, is EAGVTQSPTHLIKTRGQQATLRCSPISGHTSVYWYQQALGLGLQFLLWYDEGEERNRGNFPPRFSGRQFPNYSSELNVNALELEDSALYLCASSYMKTQYFGPGTRLLVL.

The chain combines TRBV5-1 with TRBJ1-2, with D unclear. This CDR3 comprises 14 residues. V was shortened by 0 bases and J by 5 bases, with 11 bases between the two germline ends. Germline values: CDR1 SGHRS, CDR2 YFSETQ. The CDR3 DNA reads TGCGCCAGCAGCTTGGAATGGGGTCCTTATGGCTACACCTTC. Translating it yields CASSLEWGPYGYTF.

In regard to this clonotype: One end of the junction fails to match germline, which may point to a read error. The J gene is TRBJ1-5, the V gene TRBV7-8; 7 bases match TRBD1. Germline V gene sequence: CDR1 SGHVS, CDR2 FQNEAQ. This CDR3 region has 16 residues. The CDR3 is CASSPGWLGGNQPQHF. The CDR3 bases are TGTGCCAGCAGCCCGGGATGGTTAGGGGGCAACCAGCCCCAGCATTTT.

In this sample, this clonotype turned up many times. J is TRBJ1-1 and V is TRBV7-3; tentatively, D is TRBD1 (5 bases). The V end was cut by 8 bases, the J end by 0 bases, with 13 bases between. The germline V gene has CDR1 SGHTA and CDR2 FQGTGA. The CDR3 runs 14 residues. The CDR3 sequence: CASSGAGLNTEAFF. In DNA form, the CDR3 reads TGTGCCAGCTCTGGGGCAGGGTTGAACACTGAAGCTTTCTTT. Combining the CDR3 with reference TRBV7-3 and TRBJ1-1 gives the whole variable domain GAGVSQTPSNKVTEKGKYVELRCDPISGHTALYWYRQSLGQGPEFLIYFQGTGAADDSGLPNDRFFAVRPEGSVSTLKIQRTERGDSAVYLCASSGAGLNTEAFFGQGTRLTVV.